This T cell receptor beta chain was identified during a study of control samples from healthy donors and cancer patients. This clone appeared once. Looked up from germline, CDR1 is LGHDT and CDR2 is YNNKEL (reference sequence). Deletions cut 1 base from V and 7 bases from J, with 13 bases between. The length of the CDR3 is 15 residues. Some clones are missing from TCRdb's copy, which holds only in-frame ones; the method was immunoSEQ multiplex PCR. The table shows about 150,000 clones, with 93% occurring only once. What was sequenced was blood. The clonotype comes from a man between 18 and 35 years old in good health. The V and J genes are TRBV3-1 (or the pseudogene TRBV3-2) and TRBJ1-4; weak D call: TRBD1 (5 bases). Here the CDR3 reads CASSQGRGLPEKLFF. The CDR3 bases are TGTGCCAGCAGCCAAGGGAGGGGTTTACCTGAAAAACTGTTTTTT.